This is a list of T cell receptor beta chains from one sample in a study of cytomegalovirus exposure and HLA in healthy donors. This table comes from immunoSEQ multiplex PCR, and its TCRdb copy is limited to in-frame clones, with some not included. The sample includes 120,000 to 150,000 clones, 84% of them seen just once. Sequencing used PBMCs. The source is a woman aged 25 to 39 in good health and CMV-seronegative. CDR3s include the opening cysteine and the closing phenylalanine or tryptophan. The D gene is left open where the match is weak. Where a row states a size, it is once, few, many or the class of an expanded clone; other rows omit it.

once,-,TRBV19,TRBJ1-2,CACTRTEQNYGYTF,TGTGCCTGTACCAGGACAGAGCAGAACTATGGCTACACCTTC
-,-,TRBV5-1,TRBJ2-1,CASSLGSSYNEQFF,TGCGCCAGCAGCTTGGGCAGCTCCTACAATGAGCAGTTCTTC
-,TRBD1,TRBV4-1,TRBJ1-2,CASSQSGQGVKIYGYTF,TGCGCCAGCAGCCAGTCCGGACAGGGTGTAAAGATCTATGGCTACACCTTC
-,-,TRBV28,TRBJ2-4,CASSSGAKNIQYF,TGTGCCAGCAGTTCGGGGGCCAAAAACATTCAGTACTTC
few,TRBD2,TRBV2,TRBJ2-1,CASRGGLAGAYNSYNEQFF,TGTGCCAGCAGGGGGGGACTAGCGGGGGCCTACAACTCCTACAATGAGCAGTTCTTC
-,TRBD1,TRBV27,TRBJ2-1,CASSSTGIGQFF,TGTGCCAGCAGCTCGACAGGGATAGGGCAGTTCTTC
-,-,TRBV28,TRBJ2-7,CASSLPDRPYEQYF,TGTGCCAGCAGTCTACCGGACAGACCCTACGAGCAGTACTTC
-,-,TRBV7-2,TRBJ1-4,CASSRSGNEKLFF,TGTGCCAGCAGCCGATCGGGGAATGAAAAACTGTTTTTT
-,TRBD1,TRBV9,TRBJ1-6,CASSVDPGTGERRSPLHF,TGTGCCAGCAGCGTAGATCCTGGGACAGGGGAACGTCGTTCACCCCTCCACTTT
-,TRBD1,TRBV14,TRBJ2-7,CASSPRADRGYSQEQYF,TGTGCCAGCAGTCCTCGGGCGGACAGGGGTTACTCCCAAGAGCAGTACTTC
-,-,TRBV15,TRBJ2-5,CATSTAGGREETQYF,TGTGCCACCAGCACAGCCGGGGGGCGAGAAGAGACCCAGTACTTC
-,-,TRBV28,TRBJ2-7,CASSFRGLLRTSSYEQYF,TGTGCCAGCAGTTTTAGGGGTCTATTAAGAACCAGCTCCTACGAGCAGTACTTC
-,-,TRBV29-1,TRBJ1-1,CSVEDVTGPAAFF,TGCAGCGTCGAAGACGTCACTGGGCCGGCGGCTTTCTTT
once,-,TRBV27,TRBJ2-1,CASSSPGLGGNEQFF,TGTGCCAGCAGTTCCCCCGGACTAGGGGGCAATGAGCAGTTCTTC
-,-,TRBV5-1,TRBJ1-5,CASSLGSGNQPQHF,TGCGCCAGCAGCTTGGGGTCGGGCAATCAGCCCCAGCATTTT
few,TRBD2,TRBV5-4,TRBJ2-7,CASSPGLGSYEQYF,TGTGCCAGCAGCCCGGGACTAGGGTCCTACGAGCAGTACTTC
-,-,TRBV6-1,TRBJ2-7,CATLDDIYEQYF,TGTGCCACCCTCGACGACATTTACGAGCAGTACTTC
-,-,TRBV2,TRBJ1-3,CASKTAGNTIYF,TGTGCCAGCAAGACAGCTGGAAACACCATATATTTT
-,TRBD1,TRBV19,TRBJ1-2,CASSIGGTGGLDGYTF,TGTGCCAGTAGTATTGGGGGGACAGGGGGCTTGGATGGCTACACCTTC
-,TRBD2,TRBV29-1,TRBJ2-5,CSVDPGGSETQYF,TGCAGCGTTGATCCGGGGGGGTCAGAGACCCAGTACTTC
-,-,TRBV7-9,TRBJ1-2,CASSLVPGDGYTF,TGTGCCAGCAGCTTAGTGCCGGGGGATGGCTACACCTTC
-,-,TRBV6-5,TRBJ2-7,CASSYSARFYEQYF,TGTGCCAGCAGTTACTCGGCTAGATTCTACGAGCAGTACTTC
-,-,TRBV19,TRBJ1-2,CASPPRGEPRPAYTF,TGTGCCAGTCCCCCTCGTGGGGAGCCCAGACCCGCTTACACCTTC
-,-,TRBV14,TRBJ2-7,CASSRAGFPYEQYF,TGTGCCAGCAGCCGGGCGGGCTTCCCATACGAGCAGTACTTC
-,-,TRBV5-1,TRBJ1-2,CASSPGEYGYTF,TGCGCCAGCAGCCCCGGAGAGTACGGCTACACCTTC
-,TRBD2,TRBV7-3,TRBJ2-2,CASSSSGTRNTGELFF,TGTGCCAGCAGCTCCTCCGGGACTAGGAACACCGGGGAGCTGTTTTTT
-,-,TRBV18,TRBJ1-1,CASSPIQRDTEAFF,TGTGCCAGCTCGCCGATTCAGAGGGACACTGAAGCTTTCTTT
-,-,TRBV28,TRBJ1-5,CASSRRAFSGNQPQHF,TGTGCCAGCAGCCGAAGGGCCTTTTCGGGGAATCAGCCCCAGCATTTT
once,-,TRBV2,TRBJ1-1,CASSRDSMNTEAFF,TGTGCCAGCAGTCGTGACAGCATGAACACTGAAGCTTTCTTT
-,TRBD1,TRBV6-5,TRBJ1-4,CASRTGAGGNEKLFF,TGTGCCAGCAGGACGGGGGCAGGGGGTAATGAAAAACTGTTTTTT
once,TRBD2,TRBV2,TRBJ2-5,CASTLAGSQETQYF,TGTGCCAGTACACTAGCGGGATCCCAAGAGACCCAGTACTTC
once,TRBD1,TRBV27,TRBJ2-2,CASRTGQGRTGELFF,TGTGCCAGCAGGACCGGACAGGGAAGGACCGGGGAGCTGTTTTTT
-,-,TRBV7-5,TRBJ2-5,CARSLGGDAQETQYF,TGTGCCAGAAGCTTAGGGGGGGACGCTCAAGAGACCCAGTACTTC
few,-,TRBV27,TRBJ1-6,CASSFGGRNSPLHF,TGTGCCAGCAGTTTTGGGGGGAGGAATTCACCCCTCCACTTT
-,TRBD1,TRBV4-2,TRBJ1-1,CASSQGQKHTEAFF,TGTGCCAGCAGCCAGGGACAGAAGCACACTGAAGCTTTCTTT
-,-,TRBV6-6,TRBJ1-5,CASSFDSRNQPQHF,TGTGCCAGCAGTTTTGACAGCCGCAATCAGCCCCAGCATTTT
-,TRBD1,TRBV6-5,TRBJ1-2,CASSYRGQGYGYTF,TGTGCCAGCAGTTACCGTGGACAGGGTTACGGCTACACCTTC
-,-,TRBV6-5,TRBJ2-5,CASSYNRLGETQYF,TGTGCCAGCAGTTATAACAGGCTGGGGGAGACCCAGTACTTC
-,-,TRBV29-1,TRBJ2-1,CSVEKRQTSEQFF,TGCAGCGTTGAGAAGAGGCAAACATCTGAGCAGTTCTTC
-,-,TRBV10-3,TRBJ2-1,CATDFGQKTYNEQFF,TGTGCCACCGACTTTGGACAGAAAACCTACAATGAGCAGTTCTTC
-,-,TRBV7-2,TRBJ2-5,CASSSRGGGETQYF,TGTGCCAGCAGCTCCCGGGGAGGGGGGGAGACCCAGTACTTC
-,TRBD1,TRBV2,TRBJ1-6,CASRGQGTSPLHF,TGTGCCAGCAGAGGACAGGGGACTTCACCCCTCCACTTT
-,TRBD2,TRBV4-3,TRBJ2-2,CASSQEVLAGRTGELFF,TGCGCCAGCAGCCAAGAAGTCCTAGCGGGGAGGACCGGGGAGCTGTTTTTT
-,TRBD2,TRBV10-3,TRBJ2-7,CAISDSGGDYEQYF,TGTGCCATCAGTGATAGCGGGGGGGACTACGAGCAGTACTTC
-,-,TRBV9,TRBJ2-1,CASSVQASNNEQFF,TGTGCCAGCAGCGTGCAGGCGTCTAACAATGAGCAGTTCTTC